What follows describes a single TCR beta chain. The antigen is undetermined. This entry belongs to a study of shared clonotypes between healthy human individuals. At the level of the study: CD4 naive and memory got three plates each, CD8 naive two, CD8 memory one.

Study results and caveats: A limitation of the genetic and exposure-history diversity represented arose from few donors. When compared with the clonotypes that were shared by all four sorted-subset donors, the non-shared clonotypes turned out to have lower generation probabilities.

Data came from immunoSEQ multiplex PCR; TCRdb stores just in-frame clones and leaves some out. The table shows a few million clones, with roughly 95% occurring only once. V lost 2 bases to trimming and J lost 6 bases; unmatched junction nucleotides: 8. The CDR3 loop spans 15 amino acids. The V gene's germline CDR1 is SGDLS and CDR2 YYNGEE. Sequenced input: naive CD4+ T cells sorted from blood. As to subset: CD45RA+ positively selected. The TCR sequence derives from a man younger than 35 in good health. The V call is TRBV9, the J call TRBJ1-2; 9 bases map to TRBD1. In nucleotides, the CDR3 is TGTGCCAGCAGCGTTTTTTCACAGGGGGCCCATGGCTACACCTTC. Its translation: CASSVFSQGAHGYTF.